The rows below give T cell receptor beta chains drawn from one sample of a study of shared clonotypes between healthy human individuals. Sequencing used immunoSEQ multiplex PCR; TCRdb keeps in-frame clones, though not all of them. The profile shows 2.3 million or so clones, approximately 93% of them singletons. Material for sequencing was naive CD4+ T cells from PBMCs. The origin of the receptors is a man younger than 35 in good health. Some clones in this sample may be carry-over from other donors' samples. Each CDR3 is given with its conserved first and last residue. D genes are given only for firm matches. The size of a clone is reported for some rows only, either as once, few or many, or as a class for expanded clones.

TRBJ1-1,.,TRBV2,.,TGTGCCAGCAGTGAAGAGATAGCGAGCTCTGAAGCTTTCTTT,CASSEEIASSEAFF
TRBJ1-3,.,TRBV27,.,TGTGCCAGCAGCGCCCGGGGTGAGGGTGGAAACACCATATATTTT,CASSARGEGGNTIYF
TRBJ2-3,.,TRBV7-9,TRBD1,TGTGCCAGCAGCGCCCGGGACAGGGGAGTCACAGATACGCAGTATTTT,CASSARDRGVTDTQYF
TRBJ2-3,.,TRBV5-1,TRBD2,TGCGCCAGCCTTCGGGGACTAGCGGAGAGCACAGATACGCAGTATTTT,CASLRGLAESTDTQYF
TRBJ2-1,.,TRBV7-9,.,TGTGCCAGCAGCCTTGAGGGGCCCTACAATGAGCAGTTCTTC,CASSLEGPYNEQFF
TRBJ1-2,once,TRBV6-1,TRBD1,TGTGCCAGCAGTGGTATACAGGGGCATGGCTACACCTTC,CASSGIQGHGYTF
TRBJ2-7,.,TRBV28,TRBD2,TGTGCCAGCATAGTGTCTAGCGGAACCTACGAGCAGTACTTC,CASIVSSGTYEQYF
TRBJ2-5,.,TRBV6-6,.,TGTGCCAGCAGTTACAGGGTTCTCACTCGGGAGACCCAGTACTTC,CASSYRVLTRETQYF
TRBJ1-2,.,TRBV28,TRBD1,TGTGCCAGCAGTTCATGGGACAGGGGGCTTAGTGGCTACACCTTC,CASSSWDRGLSGYTF
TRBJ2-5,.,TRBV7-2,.,TGTGCCAGCAGCTTTTCACAGGGAGAGACCCAGTACTTC,CASSFSQGETQYF
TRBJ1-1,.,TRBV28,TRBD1,TGTGCCAGCACCAAGAGGGGGGACAGGGGGAACACTGAAGCTTTCTTT,CASTKRGDRGNTEAFF
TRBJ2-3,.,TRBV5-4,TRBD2,TGTGCCAGCAGCTCAACGATAGCGGGAGCCGATACGCAGTATTTT,CASSSTIAGADTQYF
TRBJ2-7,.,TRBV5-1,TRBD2,TGCGCCAGCAGCCCCCGAGGGAGCGGGAGGGGGAACGAGCAGTACTTC,CASSPRGSGRGNEQYF
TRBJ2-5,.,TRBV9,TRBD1,TGTGCCAGCAGCGCAACGACAGGGATGGTGGAGACCCAGTACTTC,CASSATTGMVETQYF
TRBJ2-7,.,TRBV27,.,TGTGCCAGCAGTTTATCAGCAGGGACCTACGAGCAGTACTTC,CASSLSAGTYEQYF
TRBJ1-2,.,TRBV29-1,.,TGCAGCGTTGGTGAAGGGTGGATAGCGAACTATGGCTACACCTTC,CSVGEGWIANYGYTF
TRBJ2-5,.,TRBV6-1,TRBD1,TGTGCCAGCAGTGAAATAAGGACAGGGGTTAGGGAGACCCAGTACTTC,CASSEIRTGVRETQYF
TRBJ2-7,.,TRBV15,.,TGTGCCACCAGCAGAAACGACTACTACGAGCAGTACTTC,CATSRNDYYEQYF
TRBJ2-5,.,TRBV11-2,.,TGTGCCAGCAGCTTAGCCATAGGAGAGACCCAGTACTTC,CASSLAIGETQYF
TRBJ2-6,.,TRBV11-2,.,TGTGCCAGCAGCTTGTGGGCTGGGGCCAACGTCCTGACTTTC,CASSLWAGANVLTF
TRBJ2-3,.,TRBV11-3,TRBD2,TGTGCCAGCCCGGGACTAGGAAAGCGCCGAGATACGCAGTATTTT,CASPGLGKRRDTQYF
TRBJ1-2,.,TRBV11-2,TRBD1,TGTGCCAGCAGCTTCTTAACTGGCCGGGACAGGGGGAACTATGGCTACACCTTC,CASSFLTGRDRGNYGYTF
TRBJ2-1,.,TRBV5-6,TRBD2,TGTGCCAGCAGCTGGCCGGGACTAGCTAGGAATGAGCAGTTCTTC,CASSWPGLARNEQFF
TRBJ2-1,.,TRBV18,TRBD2,TGTGCCAGCTCTCTCACCGGGACTAGCGGGAGTACTGAGCAGTTCTTC,CASSLTGTSGSTEQFF
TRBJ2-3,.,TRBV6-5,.,TGTGCCAGCAGTTACAGGAGTGTGGATACGCAGTATTTT,CASSYRSVDTQYF
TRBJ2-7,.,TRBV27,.,TGTGCCAGCAGTTTAAGGGGCGAGCAGTACTTC,CASSLRGEQYF
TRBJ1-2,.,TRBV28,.,TGTGCCAGCAGGACCGGGCCCTCCGCCGGCTACACCTTC,CASRTGPSAGYTF
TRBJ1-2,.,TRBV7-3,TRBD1,TGTGACCGGGACAGGGACCAACCTAACTATGGCTACACCTTC,CDRDRDQPNYGYTF
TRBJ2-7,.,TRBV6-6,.,TGTGCCAGCACCCCTTCGGGGTCCTACGAGCAGTACTTC,CASTPSGSYEQYF
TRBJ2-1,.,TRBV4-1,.,TGCGCCAGCGGTCTGTCCCAGCCCAATGAGCAGTTCTTC,CASGLSQPNEQFF
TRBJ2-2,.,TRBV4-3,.,TGCGCCAGCAGCCAAGGGCTGTGGGGGGGGCAGGACACCGGGGAGCTGTTTTTT,CASSQGLWGGQDTGELFF
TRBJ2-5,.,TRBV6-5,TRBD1,TGTGCCAGCAGCCTCAACCGGGACAGGAGAGAGACCCAGTACTTC,CASSLNRDRRETQYF
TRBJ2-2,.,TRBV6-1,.,TGTGCCAGCAGTCTTACGACATTTCCTGGGGAGCTGTTTTTT,CASSLTTFPGELFF
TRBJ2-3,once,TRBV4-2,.,TGTGCCAGCAGCCAAGAAGAGAGGGCGGGCACAGATACGCAGTATTTT,CASSQEERAGTDTQYF
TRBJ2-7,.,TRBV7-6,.,TGTGCCAGCAGCTTAGCCCAGATCGGCTACGAGCAGTACTTC,CASSLAQIGYEQYF
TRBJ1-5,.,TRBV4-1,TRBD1,TGCGCCAGCAGCCGAGACAGGGGCAATCAGCCCCAGCATTTT,CASSRDRGNQPQHF
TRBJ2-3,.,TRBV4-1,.,TGCGCCAGCAGCCAAGTGGGGACACCCACAGATACGCAGTATTTT,CASSQVGTPTDTQYF
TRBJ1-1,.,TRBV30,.,TGTGCCTGGAGTGTAACGGTGGCCAGCGAAGCTTTCTTT,CAWSVTVASEAFF
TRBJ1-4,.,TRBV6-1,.,TGTGCCAGCAGAGACAGGAATGAAAAACTGTTTTTT,CASRDRNEKLFF
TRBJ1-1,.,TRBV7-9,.,TGTGCCAGCAGACCAGACAGCAGGCTAGCTGAAGCTTTCTTT,CASRPDSRLAEAFF
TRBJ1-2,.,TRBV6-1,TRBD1,TGTGCCAGCAGGGGGGACAGGGGATGGGGCTATGGCTACACCTTC,CASRGDRGWGYGYTF